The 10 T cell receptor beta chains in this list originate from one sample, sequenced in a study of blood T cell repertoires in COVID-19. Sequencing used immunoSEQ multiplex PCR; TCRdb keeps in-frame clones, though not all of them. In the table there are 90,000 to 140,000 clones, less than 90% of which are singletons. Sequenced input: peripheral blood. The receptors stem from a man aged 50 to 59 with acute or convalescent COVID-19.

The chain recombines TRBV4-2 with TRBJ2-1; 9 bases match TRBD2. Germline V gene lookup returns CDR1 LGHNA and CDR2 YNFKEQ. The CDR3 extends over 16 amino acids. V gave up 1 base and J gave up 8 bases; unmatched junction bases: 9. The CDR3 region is CASSQVLAGVLDEQFF. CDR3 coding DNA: TGTGCCAGCAGCCAAGTTTTAGCGGGAGTATTGGATGAGCAGTTCTTC.

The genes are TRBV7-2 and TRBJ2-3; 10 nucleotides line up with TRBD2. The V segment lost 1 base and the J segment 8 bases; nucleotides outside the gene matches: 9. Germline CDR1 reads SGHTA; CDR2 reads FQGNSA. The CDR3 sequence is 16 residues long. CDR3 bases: TGTGCCAGCAGCTTAGACGCTAGCGGGGGCAGGGGTACGCAGTATTTT. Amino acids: CASSLDASGGRGTQYF.

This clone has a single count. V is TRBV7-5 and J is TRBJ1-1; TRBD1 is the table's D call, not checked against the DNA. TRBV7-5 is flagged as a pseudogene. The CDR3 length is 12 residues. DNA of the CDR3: TGTGCCAGATTCGGGACAGGGGGAGAAGCTTTCTTT. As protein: CARFGTGGEAFF.

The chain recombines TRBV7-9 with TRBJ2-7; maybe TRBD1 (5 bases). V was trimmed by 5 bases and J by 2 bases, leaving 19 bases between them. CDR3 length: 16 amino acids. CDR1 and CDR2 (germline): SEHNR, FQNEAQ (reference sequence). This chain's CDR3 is CASSPPNRFTPYEQYF. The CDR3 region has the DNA TGTGCCAGCAGCCCCCCGAACAGGTTCACCCCCTACGAGCAGTACTTC.

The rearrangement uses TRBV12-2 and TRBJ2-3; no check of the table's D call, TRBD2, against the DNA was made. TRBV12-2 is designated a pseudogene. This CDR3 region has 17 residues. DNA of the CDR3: TGTGCAAGTCGCATACGGATGAGCGGGAGAGGGGTAGATACGCAGTATTTT. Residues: CASRIRMSGRGVDTQYF.

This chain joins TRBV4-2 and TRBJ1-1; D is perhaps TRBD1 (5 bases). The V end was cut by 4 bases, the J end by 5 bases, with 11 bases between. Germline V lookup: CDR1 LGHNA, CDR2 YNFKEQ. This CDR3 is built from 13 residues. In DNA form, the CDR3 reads TGTGCCAGCAGCCCAAGCAGGGATACTGAAGCTTTCTTT. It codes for CASSPSRDTEAFF.

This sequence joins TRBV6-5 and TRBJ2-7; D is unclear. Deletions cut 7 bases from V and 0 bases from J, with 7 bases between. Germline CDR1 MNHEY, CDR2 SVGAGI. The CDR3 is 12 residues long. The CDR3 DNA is TGTGCCAGCATATCGGGCTCCTACGAGCAGTACTTC. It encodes CASISGSYEQYF.

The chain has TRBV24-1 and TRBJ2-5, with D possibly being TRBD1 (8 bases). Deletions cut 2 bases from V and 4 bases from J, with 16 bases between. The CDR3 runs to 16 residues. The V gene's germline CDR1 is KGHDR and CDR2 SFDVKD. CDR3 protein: CATSDSTGGARETQYF. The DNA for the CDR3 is TGTGCCACCAGTGATTCCACAGGGGGGGCGCGAGAGACCCAGTACTTC.

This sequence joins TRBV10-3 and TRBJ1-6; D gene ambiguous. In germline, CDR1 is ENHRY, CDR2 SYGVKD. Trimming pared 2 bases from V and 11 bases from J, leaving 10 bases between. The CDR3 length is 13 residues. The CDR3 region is CAISEAEEAPLHF. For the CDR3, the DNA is TGTGCCATCAGTGAGGCGGAGGAGGCACCCCTCCACTTT.

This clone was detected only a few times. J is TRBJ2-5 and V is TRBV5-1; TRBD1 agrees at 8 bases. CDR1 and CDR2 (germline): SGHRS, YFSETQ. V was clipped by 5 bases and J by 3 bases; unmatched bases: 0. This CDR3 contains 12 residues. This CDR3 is CASRTGEETQYF. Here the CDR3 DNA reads TGCGCCAGCAGGACAGGGGAAGAGACCCAGTACTTC.